This TCR beta chain was retrieved from a study of cytomegalovirus exposure and HLA in healthy donors. Findings of the study overall: Later analysis revealed greater clonal expansion in HLA-associated TCR beta chains than in equally common others.

Primers: 60 Vbeta forward and 13 Jbeta reverse. The repertoire was sequenced with immunoSEQ multiplex PCR; TCRdb's copy has only in-frame clones and lacks some. Here the sample table reports tens of thousands of clones. V gave up 4 bases and J gave up 8 bases, with 14 bases separating them. Germline values: CDR1 SGHTA, CDR2 FQGNSA. This CDR3 has 13 residues. A word on this clone: Its antigen is unknown.

Sample: PBMCs. The TCR was taken from a man aged 25-40 years in good health and CMV-seronegative. This chain links TRBV7-2 with TRBJ1-2; D uncertain. CDR3 nucleotides: TGTGCCAGCAGCTCGCGGACTGAGAAGGGCTACACCTTC. Amino acid sequence: CASSSRTEKGYTF.